A single sample is the source of the 24 T cell receptor beta chains below, sequenced in a study of response to subunit inactivated influenza vaccine listed by TCRdb under 2018. Library preparation employed RT-PCR. The reads were generated on an Illumina HiSeq 2500. TCRdb passed the public sequencing reads through fastp at Q25 and MiXCR, retaining productive beta sequences. Each CDR3 protein appears once, grouped with its most common genes and DNA. The sample includes about 780,000 distinct CDR3 sequences, with approximately 17% observed a single time. The top ten constitute approximately 10% of the sample. Sequences were derived from PBMCs from blood, sampled roughly 5 days after vaccination. The receptors stem from a man in his fifties or sixties who received an inactivated influenza vaccine. Donor details come from another sample of the same person, matched by shared clones.

This clonotype was found a few times. The gene calls are TRBV6-2 or TRBV6-3 and TRBJ1-2; D call uncertain. CDR1 MNHEY and CDR2 SVGEGT come from the germline V gene. The CDR3 has 14 amino acids. V was clipped by 0 bases and J by 8 bases, with 13 bases between them. CDR3 sequence: CASSYSVPSGGYTF. The CDR3 region has the DNA TGTGCCAGCAGTTACTCGGTTCCTAGCGGGGGCTACACCTTC.

This clonotype has just a few counts. In nucleotides, the CDR3 is TGTGCCATCAGTGAGAAGCGGGGGGCCTACAATGAGCAGTTCTTC. It codes for CAISEKRGAYNEQFF. This chain uses TRBV10-3 with TRBJ2-1, with 9 bases aligning to TRBD2. The germline V gene encodes CDR1 ENHRY and CDR2 SYGVKD. J was trimmed by 2 bases and V by 2 bases; bases with no gene match: 1. This CDR3 contains 15 residues.

The genes are TRBV14 and TRBJ2-1; 16 bases map to TRBD2. V dropped 4 bases and J dropped 2; count of bases not matched to a gene: 5. Germline V gene lookup returns CDR1 SGHDN and CDR2 FVKESK. The CDR3 has 18 amino acids. The CDR3 sequence is CASSPGTSGGAPYNEQFF. CDR3 sequence (DNA): TGTGCCAGCAGCCCCGGGACTAGCGGGGGGGCACCCTACAATGAGCAGTTCTTC. The entire variable domain, with the rest obtained from reference TRBV14 and TRBJ2-1, is as follows: EAGVTQFPSHSVIEKGQTVTLRCDPISGHDNLYWYRRVMGKEIKFLLHFVKESKQDESGMPNNRFLAERTGGTYSTLKVQPAELEDSGVYFCASSPGTSGGAPYNEQFFGPGTRLTVL.

The chain has TRBV7-2 and TRBJ2-3, with 15 nucleotides matching TRBD2. Germline CDR1 and CDR2: SGHTA and FQGNSA. The ends lost 5 bases at V and 4 bases at J; junction bases unmatched: 4. This CDR3 is 16 amino acids long. CDR3 protein: CASSTGLAGGADTQYF. The CDR3 bases are TGTGCCAGCAGCACGGGACTAGCGGGAGGTGCAGATACGCAGTATTTT.

The rearrangement links TRBV11-2 to TRBJ2-4; D not resolved. This CDR3 contains 14 residues. Trimming took off 5 bases at V and 5 bases at J, with 13 bases between the two ends. Germline assignment: CDR1 SGHAT and CDR2 FQNNGV. The CDR3 loop is CASSATRYENIQYF. Written as DNA, the CDR3 is TGTGCCAGCAGCGCTACTCGGTACGAAAACATTCAGTACTTC.

This rearrangement joins TRBV6-5 to TRBJ2-1; D is uncertain. The germline CDR1 and CDR2 sequences are MNHEY and SVGAGI. The V and J ends lost 2 bases and 2 bases respectively, with 13 bases between them. CDR3 length: 16 amino acids. The CDR3 protein is CASSYARTLAYNEQFF. For the CDR3, the DNA is TGTGCCAGCAGTTACGCGAGGACCCTCGCCTACAATGAGCAGTTCTTC.

This clonotype turned up a few times. The chain is built from TRBV29-1 and TRBJ2-2; 7 positions match TRBD1. There are 14 residues in the CDR3. V was clipped by 7 bases and J by 1 base; unmatched bases: 6. CDR1 and CDR2 from the germline V gene are SQVTM and ANQGSEA. CDR3 amino acids: CSGTRQGNTGELFF. CDR3 bases: TGCAGCGGAACGAGACAGGGGAACACCGGGGAGCTGTTTTTT.

The table lists this clonotype with many counts. J is TRBJ1-1 and V is TRBV12-3 or TRBV12-4; possible D gene TRBD1, 5 bases. The CDR3 is made up of 14 amino acids. V was shortened by 6 bases and J by 3 bases, with 14 bases between the two germline ends. CDR3 sequence (DNA): TGTGCCAGCAGACCAGGGATGTGGGACACTGAAGCTTTCTTT. As protein: CASRPGMWDTEAFF.

The J gene is TRBJ2-1, the V gene TRBV27; D is ambiguous. The germline V gene encodes CDR1 MNHEY and CDR2 SMNVEV (reference sequence). V lost 0 bases and J 0 bases, leaving 9 bases between the germline ends. This CDR3 comprises 16 residues. CDR3 in DNA: TGTGCCAGCAGTTTATCGGATCTACACTCCTACAATGAGCAGTTCTTC. Translating gives CASSLSDLHSYNEQFF.

V usage is TRBV28 and J usage is TRBJ1-6; 8 bases line up with TRBD1. Looked up from germline, CDR1 is MDHEN and CDR2 is SYDVKM. With 4 bases clipped from V and 8 bases from J, the junction kept 4 bases outside the gene matches. The length of the CDR3 is 14 residues. The CDR3 loop reads CASSSDRAYSPLHF. CDR3 bases: TGTGCCAGCAGTTCGGACAGGGCATATTCACCCCTCCACTTT.

The rearrangement uses TRBV20-1 and TRBJ2-3, with TRBD2 matching over 9 bases. Trimming removed 1 base from V and 2 bases from J; junction bases left unmatched: 4. The germline CDR1 and CDR2 sequences are DFQATT and SNEGSKA (reference sequence). The CDR3 length is 15 residues. DNA of the CDR3: TGCAGTGCTAGAGGGCTAGCGGGACCCACAGATACGCAGTATTTT. The encoded protein is CSARGLAGPTDTQYF.

This clonotype showed up many times. This chain uses TRBV20-1 with TRBJ2-1; 8 nucleotides line up with TRBD2. This CDR3 is built from 14 residues. Trimming removed 3 bases from V and 6 bases from J; junction bases left unmatched: 7. The V gene's germline CDR1 is DFQATT and CDR2 SNEGSKA (reference sequence). The CDR3 is CSASLTGGANEQFF. The CDR3 region has the DNA TGCAGTGCTAGTCTGACCGGGGGGGCCAATGAGCAGTTCTTC.

This rearrangement joins TRBV18 to TRBJ1-1; D unresolved. This CDR3 spans 14 amino acids. V was clipped by 3 bases and J by 5 bases, with 13 bases between them. Germline V gene data show CDR1 as KGHSH and CDR2 as LQKENI. CDR3 nucleotides: TGTGCCAGCTCACCGACCATGGCTTGGACTGAAGCTTTCTTT. Translated: CASSPTMAWTEAFF.

DNA of the CDR3: TGTGCCAGCAGTTATAAGGGGGGCTATGGCTACACCTTC. The encoded protein is CASSYKGGYGYTF. V gene TRBV25-1 combines with J gene TRBJ1-2; a possible D gene is TRBD1 (6 bases). The CDR3 length is 13 residues. Germline V CDR1 and CDR2: MGHDK, SYGVNS. Trimming pared 5 bases from V and 4 bases from J, leaving 11 bases between.

This chain links TRBV11-2 with TRBJ2-1; TRBD2 matches at 11 bases. The V segment lost 5 bases and the J segment 6 bases; nucleotides outside the gene matches: 12. This CDR3 has 17 residues. Germline V gene sequence: CDR1 SGHAT, CDR2 FQNNGV. Here the CDR3 DNA reads TGTGCCAGCAGCGCCAGATTTAGCGGGAGGGAGGGCAATGAGCAGTTCTTC. Translated, it gives CASSARFSGREGNEQFF.

The gene calls are TRBV7-2 and TRBJ1-1; D gene uncertain. Deletions cut 2 bases from V and 0 bases from J, with 13 bases between. Germline V CDR1 and CDR2: SGHTA, FQGNSA. The CDR3 is 16 residues long. Here the CDR3 DNA reads TGTGCCAGCAGCTTACGGTCGATTGCATTGAACACTGAAGCTTTCTTT. Its protein is CASSLRSIALNTEAFF.

This clonotype was seen at least ten times. The chain uses TRBV20-1 and TRBJ2-2; 8 bases map to TRBD2. The CDR3 runs 15 residues. J lost 4 bases, V lost 2 bases, and 6 bases had no gene match. Germline V CDR1 and CDR2: DFQATT, SNEGSKA (reference sequence). Here the CDR3 DNA reads TGCAGTGCTAGACGGCGGGAGGCGGGCACCGGGGAGCTGTTTTTT. Protein sequence: CSARRREAGTGELFF.

This clonotype was seen only a few times. This chain connects TRBV20-1 to TRBJ2-7; 7 positions match TRBD1. J lost 3 bases, V lost 1 base, and 3 bases had no gene match. This CDR3 spans 13 amino acids. Germline CDR1 and CDR2: DFQATT and SNEGSKA (reference sequence). Written as DNA, the CDR3 is TGCAGTGCTAGAGGGGGGACAGTCTACGAGCAGTACTTC. The encoded protein is CSARGGTVYEQYF.

V gene TRBV20-1 combines with J gene TRBJ1-1, with 7 nucleotides matching TRBD1. CDR3 length: 15 residues. V was pared by 1 base and J by 4 bases, with 9 bases of the junction left unmatched. Germline CDR1 and CDR2: DFQATT and SNEGSKA (reference sequence). This chain's CDR3 is CSARAAGQGVTEAFF. The CDR3 region has the DNA TGCAGTGCTAGAGCGGCCGGGCAGGGGGTCACTGAAGCTTTCTTT.

This clonotype was counted many times. The CDR3 DNA reads as TGCAGTGCTAGAGTCATAAGGGCACCTAGGGAGCAGTACTTC. Amino acids: CSARVIRAPREQYF. This chain uses TRBV20-1 with TRBJ2-7; D is unresolved. Germline CDR1 and CDR2: DFQATT and SNEGSKA (reference sequence). The CDR3 runs 14 residues. Trimming cost V 1 base and J 7 bases, with 17 bases left between them.

This clonotype was seen a few times. This chain connects TRBV11-2 to TRBJ2-3, with 10 bases identical to TRBD1. CDR1 and CDR2 (germline): SGHAT, FQNNGV. V was pared by 0 bases and J by 3 bases, with 9 bases of the junction left unmatched. The CDR3 runs to 18 residues. The CDR3 coding sequence is TGTGCCAGCAGCTTAGACCGGTGGGACAGGGGATCGACAGATACGCAGTATTTT. Translating gives CASSLDRWDRGSTDTQYF. Full variable domain (missing parts from reference TRBV11-2 and TRBJ2-3): EAGVAQSPRYKIIEKRQSVAFWCNPISGHATLYWYQQILGQGPKLLIQFQNNGVVDDSQLPKDRFSAERLKGVDSTLKIQPAKLEDSAVYLCASSLDRWDRGSTDTQYFGPGTRLTVL.

This clonotype was observed a handful of times. A much larger clonotype is one base distant, so this may be a read error. The chain carries TRBV7-2 and TRBJ1-4; the D gene is possibly TRBD1 (5 bases). This CDR3 region has 12 residues. Germline loops: CDR1 SGHTA, CDR2 FQGNSA. The ends were cut back, 4 bases at V and 13 bases at J, with 13 bases in the middle. The CDR3 reads CASSSPGGLLFF. CDR3 in DNA: TGTGCCAGCAGCTCCCCTGGGGGTTTACTGTTTTTT.

The chain joins TRBV6-2 or TRBV6-3 to TRBJ2-4; either TRBD1 or TRBD2 may supply D (5 bases each). Germline V gene sequence: CDR1 MNHEY, CDR2 SVGEGT. V was pared by 5 bases and J by 6 bases, with 17 bases between. The CDR3 covers 15 residues. The DNA of the CDR3 is TGTGCCAGCAGTCCAAGACGGGACGTGAGAAACATTCAGTACTTC. This codes for CASSPRRDVRNIQYF.

This chain uses TRBV6-5 with TRBJ1-6; TRBD1 aligns across 7 bases. With V trimmed by 0 bases and J by 10 bases, 6 bases remained unmatched. Germline V gene lookup returns CDR1 MNHEY and CDR2 SVGAGI. The CDR3 loop spans 15 amino acids. This CDR3 reads CASSYSTQGRSPLHF. CDR3 bases: TGTGCCAGCAGTTACTCCACACAGGGGAGGTCACCCCTCCACTTT.